The sequence of this TCR beta chain was determined in a study of response to subunit inactivated influenza vaccine (dated by TCRdb to about 2018). Context from the whole study: Deep quantitative profiling of the T cell receptor repertoire was used in the study to follow responses to a trivalent subunit inactivated influenza vaccine.

The germline V end is reduced by 5 bases and the J end by 4 bases; junction bases left unmatched: 13. The CDR3 starts with the cysteine, ends with the phenylalanine, and has 16 residues. Only CDR3 DNA remains: 48 bases, in frame from the first base. Library method: RT-PCR. Sequencer: Illumina HiSeq 2500. TCRdb reprocessed the public reads (quality trimming at Q25 with fastp, clone calling with MiXCR) and kept in-frame beta chains. Each record represents a unique CDR3 protein, reported with the most common genes and DNA among its rows. This sample comprises 500,000 or so distinct CDR3 sequences, 16% of them detected only once. Approximately 3% of the sample rests with the top ten. General findings and caveats noted by the study authors: According to the authors, only a limited number of new T cells may be recruited by each seasonal influenza vaccination.

Only a few counts were recorded for this clonotype. Its antigen target is currently unknown. No much larger clone exists at a distance of one base, and base qualities are not known. Sample: CD4+ T cells sorted from PBMCs, taken less than 25 months after vaccination. The sequence came from a man between 50 and 69 years old who received an inactivated influenza vaccine. Donor details come from another sample of the same person, matched by shared clones. The chain employs TRBV12-3 or TRBV12-4 and TRBJ1-2; 7 junctional bases match TRBD1. The CDR3 protein is CASSMGGRGTTYGYTF. The DNA reads as follows: TGTGCCAGCAGTATGGGGGGCAGGGGGACGACCTATGGCTACACCTTC.